This T cell receptor (beta chain) derives from a study of neoadjuvant anti-PD-1 for oral cavity cancer. Study-wide context: Most patients had three to four biweekly doses of 3 mg/kg nivolumab before resection.

Turning to this clone: Its cognate antigen is unknown.

Study-level findings and limits: Only a few patients per response group were TCR-analyzed; validation needed.

As to time point: after neoadjuvant nivolumab, at surgical resection. These newly diagnosed stage II-IVA oral cavity squamous cell carcinoma patients had no prior systemic or radiation treatment. Most PBMC samples had roughly 0.45 ug input DNA in six replicates. Some clones are missing from TCRdb's copy, which holds only in-frame ones; the method was immunoSEQ multiplex PCR. The sample records roughly 14,000 clones, around 75% being singletons. Specimen: PBMCs, collected after nivolumab (anti-PD-1) treatment. The clonotype comes from a person aged 40 to 85 with oral cavity squamous cell carcinoma.

This CDR3 reads CASSIEEGSGTDTQYF. Written as DNA, the CDR3 is TGTGCCAGCAGTATAGAGGAGGGGTCCGGCACAGATACGCAGTATTTT. The J gene is TRBJ2-3, the V gene TRBV21-1; the listed D gene, TRBD2, was not tested against the DNA. TRBV21-1 is a known pseudogene. The CDR3 contains 16 residues.